These 24 T cell receptor beta chains were all obtained from the same sample, sequenced in a study of Ad26.COV2.S vaccination and SARS-CoV-2 variants. The repertoire was sequenced with immunoSEQ multiplex PCR; TCRdb's copy has only in-frame clones and lacks some. The table shows about 440,000 clones, with roughly 91% occurring only once. Treatment noted: 15 to 20 received Ad26.COV2.S at low or high dose, single or two shots; about 5 received placebo; per-sample allocation not given. Sampling occurred on day 63 after the first vaccine or placebo injection. The sequencing here drew on peripheral blood, taken in a trial of Ad26.COV2.S vaccine versus placebo. All receptors come from a person aged 18 to 59 who received the Ad26.COV2.S COVID-19 vaccine or a placebo.

The rearrangement links TRBV24-1 to TRBJ2-5; perhaps TRBD2 as D (6 bases). The CDR3 covers 16 residues. V lost 6 bases to trimming and J lost 1 base, with 17 bases between them. The germline gives CDR1 KGHDR, CDR2 SFDVKD. The DNA of the CDR3 is TGTGCCACCAGTAGGGGCCCCGGGGGAGGCCAAGAGACCCAGTACTTC. Its translation is CATSRGPGGGQETQYF.

V gene TRBV7-2 combines with J gene TRBJ2-1; D possibly uses TRBD1 or TRBD2 (5 bases each). V lost 1 base and J 11 bases, leaving 9 bases between the germline ends. This CDR3 spans 12 amino acids. Germline V CDR1 and CDR2: SGHTA, FQGNSA. The CDR3 DNA sequence: TGTGCCAGCAGCTTAGAGGGACCTAAGCAGTTCTTC. This encodes CASSLEGPKQFF.

The chain joins TRBV24-1 to TRBJ2-2, with 7 bases that match TRBD1. Germline CDR1 reads KGHDR; CDR2 reads SFDVKD. With V trimmed by 7 bases and J by 4 bases, 2 bases remained unmatched. There are 13 residues in the CDR3. The CDR3 sequence is CATRRQGTGELFF. The DNA for the CDR3 is TGTGCCACCAGAAGACAGGGCACCGGGGAGCTGTTTTTT.

V gene TRBV2 combines with J gene TRBJ2-3; 8 bases line up with TRBD2. The CDR3 is made up of 14 amino acids. The V and J ends lost 6 bases and 1 base, in that order; junction bases with no gene match: 3. CDR1 SNHLY and CDR2 FYNNEI come from the germline V gene. The CDR3 loop reads CASRREGGTDTQYF. Written as DNA, the CDR3 is TGTGCCAGCAGACGGGAGGGGGGCACAGATACGCAGTATTTT.

CDR3 bases: TGTGCCAGCTCTCCCCGGACTAGCGGGAGAGGGTCCTACAATGAGCAGTTCTTC. Translated: CASSPRTSGRGSYNEQFF. The chain combines TRBV18 with TRBJ2-1; TRBD2 agrees at 13 bases. Per germline, CDR1 KGHSH and CDR2 LQKENI. This CDR3 has 18 amino acids. The ends lost 6 bases at V and 1 base at J; junction bases unmatched: 9.

J is TRBJ2-1 and V is TRBV27; D is perhaps TRBD1 or TRBD2 (5 bases each). Germline values: CDR1 MNHEY, CDR2 SMNVEV (reference sequence). This CDR3 has 13 residues. Trimming took 7 bases from V and 7 from J, leaving 14 bases between them. In nucleotides, the CDR3 is TGTGCCAGCACCCCTAAGGGGACGAATGAGCAGTTCTTC. Translating gives CASTPKGTNEQFF.

The chain is built from TRBV6-6 and TRBJ2-7; D unresolved. The CDR3 has 13 residues. Trimming left V 5 bases short and J 0 bases short, with 8 bases between. Germline loops: CDR1 MNHNY, CDR2 SVGAGI (reference sequence). The CDR3: CASSRTTSYEQYF. CDR3 sequence (DNA): TGTGCCAGCAGTCGGACGACCTCCTACGAGCAGTACTTC.

The chain carries TRBV11-2 and TRBJ1-2; the D gene is possibly TRBD1 (6 bases). V was trimmed by 0 bases and J by 3 bases, leaving 11 bases between them. The CDR3 runs to 15 residues. Germline V CDR1 and CDR2: SGHAT, FQNNGV. This CDR3 is CASSLEGTGHYGYTF. CDR3 bases: TGTGCCAGCAGCTTAGAAGGTACAGGGCACTATGGCTACACCTTC.

The V gene is TRBV5-1, the J gene TRBJ2-7; TRBD2 matches at 13 bases. V lost 4 bases, J lost 6 bases, and 7 bases stayed unmatched. Germline lookup yields CDR1 SGHRS and CDR2 YFSETQ. The CDR3 runs 15 residues. The CDR3 protein is CASSTTGLAGVEQYF. CDR3 nucleotides: TGCGCCAGCAGCACGACCGGACTAGCGGGAGTCGAGCAGTACTTC.

The chain has TRBV27 and TRBJ2-7; 9 bases map to TRBD1. Unmatched junction bases numbered 15, after V lost 7 bases and J lost 2 bases. The CDR3 contains 17 residues. Germline CDR1 reads MNHEY; CDR2 reads SMNVEV (reference sequence). CDR3 protein: CASTPMTGTGNAYEQYF. CDR3 DNA: TGTGCCAGCACCCCCATGACCGGGACAGGGAATGCCTACGAGCAGTACTTC.

The rearrangement links TRBV19 to TRBJ1-5; TRBD1 might be the D (6 bases). The CDR3 spans 14 residues. Trimming stripped 6 bases from V and 3 bases from J, with 12 bases between. Germline-derived CDR1 and CDR2 are LNHDA and SQIVND (reference sequence). This CDR3 reads CASSQGSPNQPQHF. DNA for the CDR3: TGTGCCAGTAGCCAGGGGAGCCCCAATCAGCCCCAGCATTTT.

This rearrangement joins TRBV15 to TRBJ1-1; TRBD1 is a possible D gene (6 bases). Trimming pared 9 bases from V and 3 bases from J, leaving 14 bases between. Germline V gene data show CDR1 as LNHNV and CDR2 as YYDKDF (reference sequence). The CDR3 contains 13 residues. The DNA of the CDR3 is TGTGCCACTAGTACAGGGTCGGACACTGAAGCTTTCTTT. Its translation is CATSTGSDTEAFF.

A note on this clone: The same CDR3 is also encoded by other DNA sequences in this sample. The V call is TRBV7-2, the J call TRBJ1-5; D is unresolved. The CDR3 totals 13 residues. Between the trimmed V and J ends, which lost 1 base and 6 bases, there was a span of 7 bases. CDR1 is SGHTA, CDR2 FQGNSA, per germline. The CDR3 DNA sequence: TGTGCCAGCAGCTTAGATGGAGGTCAGCCCCAGCATTTT. It is translated as CASSLDGGQPQHF.

The V call is TRBV5-6, the J call TRBJ2-7, with a weak D call TRBD2 (6 bases). The CDR3 loop spans 13 amino acids. V shed 0 bases and J shed 5 bases, with 9 bases lying between them. Germline V gene lookup returns CDR1 SGHDT and CDR2 YYEEEE. The CDR3 DNA sequence: TGTGCCAGCAGCTTGGTTAGCGGTCACGAGCAGTACTTC. This translates into CASSLVSGHEQYF.

For this clone: Other DNA variants within this sample encode the same CDR3. The chain is built from TRBV7-9 and TRBJ2-5, with D perhaps matching TRBD1 or TRBD2 (5 bases each). V shed 2 bases and J shed 4 bases, with 14 bases lying between them. The CDR3 length is 15 residues. Per germline, CDR1 SEHNR and CDR2 FQNEAQ (reference sequence). As DNA, the CDR3 is TGTGCCAGCAGCTTAACGGGGTCGGGGCGAGAGACCCAGTACTTC. The encoded protein is CASSLTGSGRETQYF.

The CDR3 coding sequence is TGTGCCAGCAGCCTGGGACAGGGGGCCTACGAGCAGTACTTC. Amino acids: CASSLGQGAYEQYF. The chain is built from TRBV13 and TRBJ2-7; TRBD1 matches at 11 bases. The CDR3 runs 14 residues. CDR1 and CDR2 (germline): PRHDT, FYEKMQ (reference sequence). V shed 5 bases and J 2 bases; nucleotides not matched to a gene: 2.

The V gene is TRBV7-2, the J gene TRBJ2-3; D not resolved. V was shortened by 5 bases and J by 6 bases, with 6 bases between the two germline ends. Germline V gene data show CDR1 as SGHTA and CDR2 as FQGNSA. This CDR3 is built from 11 residues. CDR3 protein: CASSVADTQYF. CDR3 bases: TGTGCCAGCAGCGTCGCCGATACGCAGTATTTT. Looking up the rest from reference TRBV7-2 and TRBJ2-3 gives the full variable domain: GAGVSQSPSNKVTEKGKDVELRCDPISGHTALYWYRQSLGQGLEFLIYFQGNSAPDKSGLPSDRFSAERTGGSVSTLTIQRTQQEDSAVYLCASSVADTQYFGPGTRLTVL.

The CDR3 nucleotides are TGTGCCAGCAGCTTGGCCCAACAGGAATTATACGAGCAGTACTTC. Translating gives CASSLAQQELYEQYF. J is TRBJ2-7 and V is TRBV5-6, with a tentative D call TRBD1 (5 bases). Per germline, CDR1 SGHDT and CDR2 YYEEEE. This CDR3 is 15 amino acids long. V was cut by 0 bases and J by 4 bases, with 14 bases left in between.

In the case of this clone: Other DNA sequences in the same sample also yield this CDR3. CDR3 sequence: CASRGTSSYNEQFF. The CDR3 DNA reads TGTGCCAGCAGGGGGACCAGCTCCTACAATGAGCAGTTCTTC. The J gene is TRBJ2-1, the V gene TRBV6-5; possibly TRBD1 or TRBD2 for D (5 bases each). The V gene's germline CDR1 is MNHEY and CDR2 SVGAGI. The CDR3 covers 14 residues. Trimming stripped 6 bases from V and 0 bases from J, with 9 bases between.

This sequence joins TRBV7-2 and TRBJ1-4; D gene unclear. Germline values: CDR1 SGHTA, CDR2 FQGNSA. The CDR3 is 15 residues long. Trimming removed 1 base at V and 6 bases at J, with 12 bases between. The CDR3 DNA sequence: TGTGCCAGCAGCTTAGATGGGAGGGTACATGAAAAACTGTTTTTT. Its translation: CASSLDGRVHEKLFF.

The rearrangement joins TRBV9 to TRBJ2-3; D possibly corresponds to TRBD2 (6 bases). This CDR3 comprises 14 residues. CDR1 SGDLS and CDR2 YYNGEE come from the germline V gene. Trimming took 6 bases from V and 1 from J, leaving 12 bases between them. This CDR3 is CASNMGLGTDTQYF. The CDR3 DNA reads as TGTGCCAGCAATATGGGACTTGGCACAGATACGCAGTATTTT.

The chain has TRBV5-1 and TRBJ2-5; weak D call: TRBD2 (6 bases). CDR3 length: 15 amino acids. Per the germline V gene, CDR1 is SGHRS and CDR2 is YFSETQ. V was clipped by 2 bases and J by 3 bases, with 14 bases between them. The CDR3 sequence: CASSLGGMGKETQYF. The CDR3 region has the DNA TGCGCCAGCAGCTTAGGAGGGATGGGGAAAGAGACCCAGTACTTC.

This chain joins TRBV5-6 and TRBJ2-1; D unclear. Looked up from germline, CDR1 is SGHDT and CDR2 is YYEEEE. The CDR3 totals 17 residues. Trimming pared 1 base from V and 0 bases from J, leaving 14 bases between. The CDR3 sequence: CASSLYKRLSSYNEQFF. CDR3 nucleotides: TGTGCCAGCAGCTTGTACAAAAGGCTAAGCTCCTACAATGAGCAGTTCTTC. Based on the CDR3 plus reference TRBV5-6 and TRBJ2-1, the full variable domain is DAGVTQSPTHLIKTRGQQVTLRCSPKSGHDTVSWYQQALGQGPQFIFQYYEEEERQRGNFPDRFSGHQFPNYSSELNVNALLLGDSALYLCASSLYKRLSSYNEQFFGPGTRLTVL.

The chain combines TRBV28 with TRBJ2-5; 8 bases fit TRBD1. In germline, CDR1 is MDHEN, CDR2 SYDVKM. This CDR3 is 15 amino acids long. The J segment lost 7 bases and the V segment lost 5 bases, leaving 12 bases of the junction unmatched. The CDR3, as DNA: TGTGCCAGCAGTCCAGGACAGGGAATGGAAGGGACCCAGTACTTC. This codes for CASSPGQGMEGTQYF.